This TCR beta chain was identified during a study of blood T cell repertoires in COVID-19. The CDR3 spans 15 residues. Germline CDR1 and CDR2: MNHEY and SVGAGI. V dropped 0 bases and J dropped 0 bases, with 5 bases sitting between them. TCRdb's table, derived via immunoSEQ multiplex PCR, lists solely in-frame clones and lacks some. The table has approximately 290,000 clones, over 85% seen once. The TCR was taken from a woman younger than 45 with COVID-19, enrolled during active disease. Sequenced: peripheral blood. The chain has TRBV6-5 and TRBJ2-2; D remains ambiguous. The CDR3 here is CASSYSVANTGELFF. In DNA, the CDR3 is TGTGCCAGCAGTTACTCAGTAGCGAACACCGGGGAGCTGTTTTTT.